This TCR beta chain is drawn from a study of blood T cells in healthy people across ages. Findings and caveats of the study: Expanded clonotype changes were possibly confounded by unknown donor CMV status.

The CDR3 is made up of 14 amino acids. Trimming stripped 3 bases from V and 4 bases from J, with 13 bases between. CDR1 is SNHLY, CDR2 FYNNEI, per germline. This clonotype was counted a few times. What it recognizes is unknown. A J-beta primer mix and a sample-barcoded 5' primer were used in a second PCR of roughly 7 to 12 cycles. A single record per CDR3 protein comes from TCRdb applying MiXCR to the 5' RACE reads. Among approximately 1.5 million distinct CDR3 sequences listed, 34% were seen once. V is TRBV2 and J is TRBJ2-7; possible D gene TRBD1, 6 bases. The sequence came from a woman in her 30s in good health. The sample taken for sequencing was blood. CDR3 region: CASSDHRDVYEQYF. CDR3 sequence (DNA): TGTGCCAGCAGTGACCACAGGGATGTATACGAGCAGTACTTC.